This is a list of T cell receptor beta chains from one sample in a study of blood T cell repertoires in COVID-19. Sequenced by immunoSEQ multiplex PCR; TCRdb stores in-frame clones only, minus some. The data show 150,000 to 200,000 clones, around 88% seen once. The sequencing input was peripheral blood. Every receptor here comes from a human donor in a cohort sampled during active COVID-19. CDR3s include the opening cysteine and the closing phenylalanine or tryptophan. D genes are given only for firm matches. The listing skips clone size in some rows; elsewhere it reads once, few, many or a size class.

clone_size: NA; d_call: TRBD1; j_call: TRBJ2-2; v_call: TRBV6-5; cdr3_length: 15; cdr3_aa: CASRPTGQSTGELFF; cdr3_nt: TGTGCCAGCAGGCCGACAGGGCAATCCACCGGGGAGCTGTTTTTT
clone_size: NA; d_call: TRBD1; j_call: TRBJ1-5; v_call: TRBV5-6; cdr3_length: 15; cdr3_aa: CASSLRQGGGQPQHF; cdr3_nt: TGTGCCAGCAGCTTGCGACAGGGGGGGGGTCAGCCCCAGCATTTT
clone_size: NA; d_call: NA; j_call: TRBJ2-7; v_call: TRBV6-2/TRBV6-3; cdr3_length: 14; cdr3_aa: CASSSADSFYEQYF; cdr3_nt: TGTGCCAGCAGCTCTGCGGACAGCTTCTACGAGCAGTACTTC
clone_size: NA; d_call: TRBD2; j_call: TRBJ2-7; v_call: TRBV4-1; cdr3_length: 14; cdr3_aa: CASSLGLAQYEQYF; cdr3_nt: TGCGCCAGCAGCCTGGGACTAGCGCAATACGAGCAGTACTTC
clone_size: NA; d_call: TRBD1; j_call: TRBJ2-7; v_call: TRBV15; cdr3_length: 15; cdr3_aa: CATSRLQGTPTEQYF; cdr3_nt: TGTGCCACCAGCAGATTACAGGGGACCCCTACGGAGCAGTACTTC
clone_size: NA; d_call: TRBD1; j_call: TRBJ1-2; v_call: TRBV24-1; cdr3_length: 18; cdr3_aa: CATRGFILGTVQNYGYTF; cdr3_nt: TGTGCCACCAGAGGATTCATTTTAGGGACAGTCCAAAACTATGGCTACACCTTC
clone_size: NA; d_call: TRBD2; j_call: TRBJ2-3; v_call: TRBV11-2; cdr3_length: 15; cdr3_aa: CASSSLAGGPDTQYF; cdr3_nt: TGTGCCAGCAGCTCCTTAGCGGGGGGGCCAGATACGCAGTATTTT
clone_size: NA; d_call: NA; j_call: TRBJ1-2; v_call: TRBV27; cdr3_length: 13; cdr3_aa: CASSLSGTHGYTF; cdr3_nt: TGTGCCAGCAGTTTATCCGGGACACATGGCTACACCTTC
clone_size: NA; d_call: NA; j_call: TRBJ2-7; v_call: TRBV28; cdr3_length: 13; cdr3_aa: CASSQAGLLEQYF; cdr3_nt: TGTGCCAGCAGTCAAGCGGGTCTCCTGGAGCAGTACTTC
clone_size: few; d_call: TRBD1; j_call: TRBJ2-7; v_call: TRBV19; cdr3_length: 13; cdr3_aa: CASMTGSSYEQYF; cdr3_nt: TGTGCCAGTATGACAGGGAGCTCCTACGAGCAGTACTTC
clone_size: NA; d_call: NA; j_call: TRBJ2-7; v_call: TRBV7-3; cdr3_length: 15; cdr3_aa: CASSLRAGRPYEQYF; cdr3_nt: TGTGCCAGCAGCTTAAGGGCGGGGCGGCCCTACGAGCAGTACTTC
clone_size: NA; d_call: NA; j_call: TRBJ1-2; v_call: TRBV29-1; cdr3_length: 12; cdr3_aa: CSMETANYGYTF; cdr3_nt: TGCAGCATGGAGACAGCTAACTATGGCTACACCTTC
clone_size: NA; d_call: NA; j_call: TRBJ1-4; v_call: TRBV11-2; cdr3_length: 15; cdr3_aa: CASTPRTVRGEKLFF; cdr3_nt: TGTGCCAGCACCCCACGGACAGTCCGGGGTGAAAAACTGTTTTTT
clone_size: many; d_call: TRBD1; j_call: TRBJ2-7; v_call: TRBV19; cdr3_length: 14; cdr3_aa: CASGQGYPTYEQYF; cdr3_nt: TGTGCCAGTGGACAGGGATATCCTACCTACGAGCAGTACTTC
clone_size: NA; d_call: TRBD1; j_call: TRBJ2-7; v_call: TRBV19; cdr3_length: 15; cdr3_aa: CASSISGTGVYEQYF; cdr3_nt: TGTGCCAGTAGTATAAGCGGGACAGGGGTGTACGAGCAGTACTTC
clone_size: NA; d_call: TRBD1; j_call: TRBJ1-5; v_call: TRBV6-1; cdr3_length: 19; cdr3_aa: CASSEAFGAGQGTPGPQHF; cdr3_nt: TGTGCCAGCAGTGAAGCCTTCGGAGCGGGACAGGGCACACCGGGGCCCCAGCATTTT
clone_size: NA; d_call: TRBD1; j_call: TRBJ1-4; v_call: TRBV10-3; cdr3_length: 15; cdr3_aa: CAISEKTGEGEKLFF; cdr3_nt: TGTGCCATCAGTGAGAAGACAGGGGAGGGTGAAAAACTGTTTTTT
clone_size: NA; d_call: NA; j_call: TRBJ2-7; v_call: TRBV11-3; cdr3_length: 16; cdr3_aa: CASSPWGGGDSYEQYF; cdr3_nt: TGTGCCAGCAGCCCATGGGGCGGAGGGGACAGCTACGAGCAGTACTTC
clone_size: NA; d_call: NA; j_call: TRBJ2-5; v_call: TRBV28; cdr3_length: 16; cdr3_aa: CASSSRPETGQETQYF; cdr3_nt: TGTGCCAGCAGTTCCCGTCCGGAGACGGGACAAGAGACCCAGTACTTC
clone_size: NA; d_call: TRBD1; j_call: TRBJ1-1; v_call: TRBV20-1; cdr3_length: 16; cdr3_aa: CSASRGQGLGGRSAFF; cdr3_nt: TGCAGTGCTAGTCGGGGACAGGGGCTTGGGGGTAGATCAGCTTTCTTT
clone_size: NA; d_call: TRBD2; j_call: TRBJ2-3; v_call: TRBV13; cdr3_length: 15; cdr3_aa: CASSLTGGNTDTQYF; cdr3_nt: TGTGCCAGCAGCTTAACGGGGGGGAACACAGATACGCAGTATTTT
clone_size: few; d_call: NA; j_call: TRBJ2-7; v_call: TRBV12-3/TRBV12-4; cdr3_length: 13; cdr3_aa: CASSLGPQQEQYF; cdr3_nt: TGTGCCAGCAGTTTAGGCCCCCAACAGGAGCAGTACTTC
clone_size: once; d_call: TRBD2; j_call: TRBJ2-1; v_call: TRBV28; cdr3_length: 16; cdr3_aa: CASSSLAGAPYNEQFF; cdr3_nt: TGTGCCAGCAGTTCCCTAGCGGGTGCTCCCTACAATGAGCAGTTCTTC
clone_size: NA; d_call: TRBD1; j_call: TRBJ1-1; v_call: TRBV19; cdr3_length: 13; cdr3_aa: CASGQGLGTEAFF; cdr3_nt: TGTGCCAGCGGACAGGGTCTGGGCACTGAAGCTTTCTTT
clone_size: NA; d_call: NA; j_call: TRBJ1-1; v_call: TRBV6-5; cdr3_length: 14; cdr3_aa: CASSYAGMNTEAFF; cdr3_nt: TGTGCCAGCAGTTACGCGGGGATGAACACTGAAGCTTTCTTT
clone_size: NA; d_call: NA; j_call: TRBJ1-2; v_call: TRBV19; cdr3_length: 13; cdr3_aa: CASSAGWSYGYTF; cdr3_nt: TGTGCCAGCTCGGCAGGGTGGAGCTATGGCTACACCTTC
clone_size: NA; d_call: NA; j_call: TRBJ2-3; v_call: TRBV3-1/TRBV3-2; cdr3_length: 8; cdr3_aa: CASSLPTF; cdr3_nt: TGTGCCAGCAGCCTACCTACCTTT
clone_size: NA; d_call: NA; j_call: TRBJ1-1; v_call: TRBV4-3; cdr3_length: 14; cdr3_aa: CASSQVAGNTEAFF; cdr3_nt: TGCGCCAGCAGCCAAGTCGCGGGGAACACTGAAGCTTTCTTT
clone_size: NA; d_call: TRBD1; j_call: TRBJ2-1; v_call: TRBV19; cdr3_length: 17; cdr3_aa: CASSATGILLSYNEQFF; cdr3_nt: TGTGCCAGTTCCGCGACAGGGATCCTACTCTCCTACAATGAGCAGTTCTTC